What follows are 18 T cell receptor beta chains derived from one specimen sequenced in a study of T-cell reconstitution after alpha-beta-depleted transplantation in children. Unique molecular identifiers were built into the TCRbeta library. Using its own MiXCR run on the PCR reads, TCRdb lists one record per CDR3 protein. Of some 600,000 distinct CDR3 sequences in the sample, over 10% are singletons; the top ten hold about 2.2%. The sequenced sample was PBMCs, mostly from graft donor cells, obtained 360 days after TCRalphabeta/CD19-depleted stem cell transplant. The receptors were gathered from a male patient younger than 18 who had a stem cell transplant for acute myeloid leukemia, so the T cells may come from the graft donor.

This clonotype was counted between two and nine times. The V gene is TRBV4-3, the J gene TRBJ2-1; D not certain. V lost 4 bases and J lost 0, with 16 bases in between. This CDR3 contains 17 residues. Per germline, CDR1 LGHNA and CDR2 YSLEER. Here the CDR3 DNA reads TGCGCCAGCAGCCCACCGGACGAGAGTAGCTCCTACAATGAGCAGTTCTTC. Its protein is CASSPPDESSSYNEQFF.

This clonotype came up a few times. The rearrangement links TRBV10-3 to TRBJ2-7; D is undetermined. V was trimmed by 4 bases and J by 0 bases, leaving 7 bases between them. CDR3 size: 13 residues. Germline V gene lookup returns CDR1 ENHRY and CDR2 SYGVKD. CDR3: CAISVLDSYEQYF. In DNA, the CDR3 is TGTGCCATCAGTGTTTTGGACTCCTACGAGCAGTACTTC.

This sequence joins TRBV7-9 and TRBJ2-7, with no clear D. The CDR3 extends over 13 amino acids. The V gene lost 5 bases and the J gene lost 3 bases, with 11 bases spanning the gap. Germline loops: CDR1 SEHNR, CDR2 FQNEAQ (reference sequence). CDR3 in amino acids: CASSPEDVYEQYF. In nucleotides, the CDR3 is TGTGCCAGCAGCCCCGAGGACGTCTACGAGCAGTACTTC.

J is TRBJ2-5 and V is TRBV6-5, with D hard to call. V was clipped by 6 bases and J by 5 bases, with 13 bases between them. The V gene's germline CDR1 is MNHEY and CDR2 SVGAGI. The CDR3 has 13 residues. This CDR3 reads CASSSSNAETQYF. The CDR3 bases are TGTGCCAGCAGCTCCTCCAATGCGGAGACCCAGTACTTC.

The chain recombines TRBV12-3 or TRBV12-4 with TRBJ1-2; 8 bases fit TRBD1. The V segment lost 3 bases and the J segment 2 bases; nucleotides outside the gene matches: 5. The CDR3 covers 15 residues. The CDR3 DNA follows: TGTGCCAGCAGTTTCAGCAGGGGGCGCAACTATGGCTACACCTTC. This gives the protein CASSFSRGRNYGYTF.

J is TRBJ1-2 and V is TRBV6-5; TRBD1 aligns across 10 bases. The CDR3 length is 16 residues. V shed 0 bases, J shed 8 bases, and the junction held 9 bases outside the gene matches. Germline V gives CDR1 MNHEY, CDR2 SVGAGI. CDR3 loop: CASSYSGPGTGAGYTF. In nucleotides, the CDR3 is TGTGCCAGCAGTTACTCAGGTCCCGGGACAGGGGCCGGCTACACCTTC.

The rearrangement joins TRBV9 to TRBJ2-3; no clear D. CDR1 SGDLS and CDR2 YYNGEE come from the germline V gene. The V gene lost 4 bases and the J gene lost 2 bases, with 14 bases spanning the gap. The CDR3 is 15 residues long. CDR3 coding DNA: TGTGCCAGCAGCCCCGAACAGACAACCACAGATACGCAGTATTTT. Translated, it gives CASSPEQTTTDTQYF.

The V call is TRBV4-3, the J call TRBJ2-2; 7 nucleotides align to TRBD1. V trimming: 3 bases; J trimming: 0 bases; junction bases outside the gene matches: 4. The CDR3 has 16 amino acids. Germline CDR1 reads LGHNA; CDR2 reads YSLEER. DNA of the CDR3: TGCGCCAGCAGCCACCTCGGGACAGCGAACACCGGGGAGCTGTTTTTT. Translation gives CASSHLGTANTGELFF.

The chain recombines TRBV4-2 with TRBJ2-1; 9 nucleotides align to TRBD2. This CDR3 has 18 amino acids. V was pared by 2 bases and J by 7 bases, with 15 bases of the junction left unmatched. The germline CDR1 and CDR2 sequences are LGHNA and YNFKEQ. CDR3 DNA sequence: TGTGCCAGCAGCCAATCGGCGAGTAGCGGGAGATTAGGGAATGAGCAGTTCTTC. Protein: CASSQSASSGRLGNEQFF.

At least ten counts were recorded for this clonotype. The CDR3 reads CASSAKSGRANEQFF. The CDR3 DNA follows: TGTGCCAGCAGCGCGAAAAGCGGGAGGGCCAATGAGCAGTTCTTC. The chain links TRBV9 to TRBJ2-1; 10 positions agree with TRBD2. In germline, CDR1 is SGDLS, CDR2 YYNGEE. V was pared by 3 bases and J by 6 bases, with 6 bases of the junction left unmatched. CDR3 length: 15 residues.

The CDR3 nucleotides read TGTGCCAGCTCACCAGGGACCCGGAATCCCCTGCCTTATGAGCAGTTCTTC. It translates to CASSPGTRNPLPYEQFF. The chain uses TRBV18 and TRBJ2-1; D is possibly TRBD1 or TRBD2 (5 bases each). CDR3 length: 17 residues. Trimming stripped 2 bases from V and 8 bases from J, with 22 bases between. The V gene's germline CDR1 is KGHSH and CDR2 LQKENI. The full variable domain, completed using reference TRBV18 and TRBJ2-1, is NAGVMQNPRHLVRRRGQEARLRCSPMKGHSHVYWYRQLPEEGLKFMVYLQKENIIDESGMPKERFSAEFPKEGPSILRIQQVVRGDSAAYFCASSPGTRNPLPYEQFFGPGTRLTVL.

V and J are TRBV9 and TRBJ2-7; D is ambiguous. The CDR3 runs to 14 residues. Looked up from germline, CDR1 is SGDLS and CDR2 is YYNGEE. V was shortened by 0 bases and J by 1 base, with 8 bases between the two germline ends. CDR3 DNA sequence: TGTGCCAGCAGCGTAGTGGGCGGATCCTACGAGCAGTACTTC. Protein sequence: CASSVVGGSYEQYF.

This clonotype was picked up many times. The CDR3 sequence: CASSHSGFFTDTQYF. CDR3 in DNA: TGTGCCAGCAGCCATAGCGGGTTTTTCACAGATACGCAGTATTTT. This chain links TRBV7-2 with TRBJ2-3, with TRBD2 matching 7 bases. The junction had 7 bases not matched to a gene; V was cut back by 5 bases and J by 2 bases. The CDR3 runs 15 residues. Per the germline V gene, CDR1 is SGHTA and CDR2 is FQGNSA. The variable domain in full, with the rest retrieved from reference TRBV7-2 and TRBJ2-3, is GAGVSQSPSNKVTEKGKDVELRCDPISGHTALYWYRQSLGQGLEFLIYFQGNSAPDKSGLPSDRFSAERTGGSVSTLTIQRTQQEDSAVYLCASSHSGFFTDTQYFGPGTRLTVL.

This clonotype came up a few times. V and J are TRBV29-1 and TRBJ2-7; 11 positions agree with TRBD2. With V trimmed by 7 bases and J by 7 bases, 15 bases remained unmatched. Germline lookup yields CDR1 SQVTM and CDR2 ANQGSEA. This CDR3 is built from 15 residues. The CDR3 sequence: CSAGGGTSGLGEQYF. DNA for the CDR3: TGCAGCGCCGGAGGGGGGACTAGCGGTTTAGGGGAGCAGTACTTC.

The chain has TRBV4-3 and TRBJ2-7; the D is unclear. CDR3 length equals 14 residues. Trimming shortened V by 1 base and J by 3 bases, and 10 bases separated the two germline ends. The germline gives CDR1 LGHNA, CDR2 YSLEER. The CDR3 loop is CASSQVHPFYEQYF. The CDR3 DNA reads as TGCGCCAGCAGCCAAGTACACCCTTTCTACGAGCAGTACTTC.

This clonotype was counted a few times. The J gene is TRBJ2-3, the V gene TRBV1; the listed D gene, TRBD1, was not tested against the DNA. TRBV1 represents a pseudogene. This CDR3 contains 15 residues. CDR3 sequence: CTSSLNGRLTDTQYF. The CDR3 nucleotides read TGCACCAGCAGCCTTAACGGGCGTCTCACAGATACGCAGTATTTT.

The chain employs TRBV18 and TRBJ2-7, with D perhaps TRBD1 (5 bases). The CDR3 covers 13 residues. The ends were cut back, 5 bases at V and 1 base at J, with 9 bases in the middle. Germline loops: CDR1 KGHSH, CDR2 LQKENI. CDR3 DNA sequence: TGTGCCAGCTCATCTGGGGCGTCCTACGAGCAGTACTTC. As protein: CASSSGASYEQYF.

The chain uses TRBV30 and TRBJ2-7; 7 nucleotides align to TRBD2. The CDR3 is 13 amino acids. The trim removed 3 bases at V and 5 bases at J, leaving 7 bases unmatched. In germline, CDR1 is GTSNPN, CDR2 SVGIG (reference sequence). In DNA, the CDR3 is TGTGCCTGGAGCCATGGGGGGGGTAACGAGCAGTACTTC. Its translation: CAWSHGGGNEQYF. Full variable domain (outside the CDR3, taken from reference TRBV30 and TRBJ2-7): SQTIHQWPATLVQPVGSPLSLECTVEGTSNPNLYWYRQAAGRGLQLLFYSVGIGQISSEVPQNLSASRPQDRQFILSSKKLLLSDSGFYLCAWSHGGGNEQYFGPGTRLTVT.